The present TCR beta chain was sequenced within a study of T cell clonotyping in hematopoietic cell transplantation. With 3 bases clipped from V and 5 bases from J, the junction kept 7 bases outside the gene matches. Per germline, CDR1 ENHRY and CDR2 SYGVKD. The CDR3 length is 16 residues. Study-level findings and limits: At the given depth, recipient repertoires were over 95% de novo clonotypes. Pathologically expanded recipient clonotypes increased progressively from day 30 to day 180 as diversity fell. Higher Inverse Simpson Index values in graft donor and pretransplant recipient predicted broader posttransplant TCR diversity.

Time point meaning: recipient sample about 28 days before transplant, after cytoreduction. Samples: about 28 days before transplant, then days 30, 100 and 180 after. In its sample, this clone was seen once. Its target is not known. Profiled with immunoSEQ multiplex PCR; TCRdb holds only in-frame clones, not every one. Of 50,000 or so clones in the sample, roughly 80% were seen once. The chain recombines TRBV10-3 with TRBJ1-1; TRBD1 matches at 12 bases. Sequenced here: peripheral blood mononuclear cells, sampled before stem cell transplant. The source of this sequence is a man in his sixties with myelodysplastic syndrome. Some clones in this sample may be carry-over from other donors' samples. The CDR3 DNA reads as TGTGCCATCAGTGACCCGGGACAGGGGGCCCGAACTGAAGCTTTCTTT. Encoded protein: CAISDPGQGARTEAFF.